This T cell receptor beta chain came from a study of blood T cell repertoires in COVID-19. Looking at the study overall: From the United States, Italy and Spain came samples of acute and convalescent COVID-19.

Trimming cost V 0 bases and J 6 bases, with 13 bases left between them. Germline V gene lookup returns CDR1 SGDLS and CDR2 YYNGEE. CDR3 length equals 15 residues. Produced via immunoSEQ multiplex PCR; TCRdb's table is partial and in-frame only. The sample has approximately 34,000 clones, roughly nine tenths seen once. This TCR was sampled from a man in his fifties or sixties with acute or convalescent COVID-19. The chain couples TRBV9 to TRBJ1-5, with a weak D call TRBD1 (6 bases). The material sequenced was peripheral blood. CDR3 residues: CASSVGEGGGQPQHF. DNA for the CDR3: TGTGCCAGCAGCGTAGGGGAGGGGGGTGGTCAGCCCCAGCATTTT. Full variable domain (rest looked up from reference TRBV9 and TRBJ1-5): DSGVTQTPKHLITATGQRVTLRCSPRSGDLSVYWYQQSLDQGLQFLIQYYNGEERAKGNILERFSAQQFPDLHSELNLSSLELGDSALYFCASSVGEGGGQPQHFGDGTRLSIL.